Below are 17 T cell receptor beta chains sequenced from a single sample in a study of identifying expanded T cells in peripheral blood. Generated by immunoSEQ multiplex PCR, the TCRdb table keeps only in-frame clones and is missing some. The table has around 60,000 clones, around 86% seen once. Sequenced sample: blood. The receptors were gathered from a person between 18 and 75 years old in good health.

The V gene is TRBV5-1, the J gene TRBJ1-2, with D tentatively TRBD1 (6 bases). Germline V gene lookup returns CDR1 SGHRS and CDR2 YFSETQ. The V end lost 0 bases, the J end lost 5 bases, and 11 bases lay between the germline ends. The CDR3 has 14 amino acids. The CDR3 loop reads CASSLDGTPYGYTF. The CDR3 DNA reads TGCGCCAGCAGCTTGGACGGGACACCTTATGGCTACACCTTC.

This clone was recorded a few times. DNA for the CDR3: TGTGCCAGCAGCCAAGACCCTCCAGGCCATTCACCCCTCCACTTT. Residues: CASSQDPPGHSPLHF. The V call is TRBV14, the J call TRBJ1-6; D ambiguous. Germline V lookup: CDR1 SGHDN, CDR2 FVKESK. This CDR3 is 15 amino acids long. V lost 0 bases to trimming and J lost 8 bases, with 11 bases between them.

The V gene is TRBV19, the J gene TRBJ2-1; D is ambiguous. The CDR3 runs 15 residues. Germline CDR1 LNHDA, CDR2 SQIVND (reference sequence). The V end lost 5 bases, the J end lost 0 bases, and 11 bases lay between the germline ends. The CDR3 DNA reads as TGTGCCAGTAGTCCCCGTGTTAGCTCCTACAATGAGCAGTTCTTC. It yields the protein CASSPRVSSYNEQFF.

The chain joins TRBV7-2 to TRBJ2-1, with D maybe TRBD2 (5 bases). Per germline, CDR1 SGHTA and CDR2 FQGNSA. The CDR3 runs to 15 residues. V was cut by 0 bases and J by 7 bases, with 13 bases left in between. This CDR3 is CASSLAGGSRNEQFF. CDR3 bases: TGTGCCAGCAGCTTAGCGGGTGGGAGCCGAAATGAGCAGTTCTTC.

The V and J genes are TRBV6-4 and TRBJ2-3, with 9 bases matching TRBD2. CDR1 and CDR2 from the germline V gene are MRHNA and SNTAGT. V shed 7 bases, J shed 2 bases, and the junction held 7 bases outside the gene matches. This CDR3 spans 15 amino acids. The CDR3 region is CASKLAGRDTDTQYF. CDR3 sequence (DNA): TGTGCCAGCAAGCTAGCGGGGCGGGACACAGATACGCAGTATTTT.

This clone was observed a handful of times. The CDR3 sequence is CASSETGWQPQHF. CDR3 nucleotides: TGTGCCAGCTCGGAAACAGGGTGGCAGCCCCAGCATTTT. The chain employs TRBV18 and TRBJ1-5; a possible D gene is TRBD1 (6 bases). Germline V gene data show CDR1 as KGHSH and CDR2 as LQKENI. V shed 6 bases and J shed 7 bases, with 13 bases lying between them. The CDR3 consists of 13 residues.

This clone showed up just once. V gene TRBV4-2 combines with J gene TRBJ2-2; D might be TRBD2 (5 bases). This CDR3 is built from 16 residues. V lost 3 bases to trimming and J lost 6 bases, with 17 bases between them. Germline V lookup: CDR1 LGHNA, CDR2 YNFKEQ. The DNA for the CDR3 is TGTGCCAGCAGCCAGAGGGCCGTGGGAAGGCCCGGGGAGCTGTTTTTT. It yields the protein CASSQRAVGRPGELFF.

The V and J genes are TRBV2 and TRBJ2-7; D unresolved. Trimming pared 4 bases from V and 1 base from J, leaving 8 bases between. The CDR3 spans 13 residues. Germline V lookup: CDR1 SNHLY, CDR2 FYNNEI. CDR3 region: CASSAAASYEQYF. CDR3 coding DNA: TGTGCCAGCAGTGCCGCGGCGTCCTACGAGCAGTACTTC.

The rearrangement links TRBV15 to TRBJ1-5, with 7 positions matching TRBD1. CDR3 length: 13 residues. The germline gives CDR1 LNHNV, CDR2 YYDKDF (reference sequence). V gave up 5 bases and J gave up 8 bases; unmatched junction bases: 6. The CDR3 reads CATSPQGQKPQHF. The CDR3 region has the DNA TGTGCCACCAGCCCGCAGGGACAGAAGCCCCAGCATTTT.

This chain uses TRBV5-8 with TRBJ2-7, with 12 bases matching TRBD2. Germline CDR1 and CDR2: SGHTS and YDEGEE. The CDR3 is made up of 13 amino acids. V was clipped by 8 bases and J by 6 bases; unmatched bases: 6. CDR3 in amino acids: CARPGTSGSEQYV. DNA for the CDR3: TGTGCCAGACCCGGGACTAGCGGGTCCGAGCAGTACGTC.

The chain has TRBV11-2 and TRBJ1-6, with no clear D. CDR1 and CDR2 (germline): SGHAT, FQNNGV. V gave up 0 bases and J gave up 10 bases, with 4 bases separating them. CDR3 length equals 12 residues. CDR3 nucleotides: TGTGCCAGCAGCTTAGACGACTCACCCCTCCACTTT. This sequence encodes CASSLDDSPLHF.

CDR3 in amino acids: CASGQNTGELFF. The DNA for the CDR3 is TGTGCCTCAGGCCAGAACACCGGGGAGCTGTTTTTT. The gene calls are TRBV10-3 and TRBJ2-2; no clear D gene. This CDR3 has 12 amino acids. Germline-derived CDR1 and CDR2 are ENHRY and SYGVKD. Trimming stripped 11 bases from V and 1 base from J, with 8 bases between.

The rearrangement uses TRBV12-2 and TRBJ2-1; the table assigns TRBD2, which was not confirmed against the DNA. TRBV12-2 is classified as a pseudogene. The CDR3 is 18 amino acids. CDR3 bases: TGTGCAAGTCGCCCGGGATCGGAGAGCTCCCTTACATTCAATGAGCAGTTCTTC. Amino acid sequence: CASRPGSESSLTFNEQFF.

This clone was picked up one time. The genes are TRBV5-4 and TRBJ2-1; D is perhaps TRBD2 (6 bases). The V gene's germline CDR1 is SGHNT and CDR2 YYREEE (reference sequence). Trimming removed 4 bases at V and 0 bases at J, with 11 bases between. The CDR3 length is 15 residues. The CDR3 spells CASSRGTFSYNEQFF. The CDR3 region has the DNA TGTGCCAGCAGCCGGGGGACTTTCTCCTACAATGAGCAGTTCTTC.

The chain carries TRBV9 and TRBJ2-3, with D possibly being TRBD2 (6 bases). The V end was cut by 3 bases, the J end by 6 bases, with 11 bases between. Germline assignment: CDR1 SGDLS and CDR2 YYNGEE. The CDR3 length is 13 residues. Here the CDR3 DNA reads TGTGCCAGCAGCGCGAGCCGGGGGGATACGCAGTATTTT. Translation gives CASSASRGDTQYF.

The gene calls are TRBV29-1 and TRBJ1-1; the D is unclear. Germline assignment: CDR1 SQVTM and CDR2 ANQGSEA. The CDR3 contains 14 residues. The V end lost 4 bases, the J end lost 0 bases, and 12 bases lay between the germline ends. The CDR3 coding sequence is TGCAGCGTTGGACCACAGCGGGTGAACACTGAAGCTTTCTTT. It codes for CSVGPQRVNTEAFF.

V gene TRBV7-6 combines with J gene TRBJ2-2, with D tentatively TRBD1 or TRBD2 (5 bases each). The CDR3 has 14 amino acids. Between the trimmed V and J ends, which lost 4 bases and 7 bases, there was a span of 13 bases. CDR1 SGHVS and CDR2 FNYEAQ come from the germline V gene. CDR3 DNA sequence: TGTGCCAGCAGCTCTGGGGGTAGTATCGGGGAGCTGTTTTTT. This encodes CASSSGGSIGELFF.